This T cell receptor (beta chain) originates from a study of metastatic and nonmetastatic thyroid tumors. Study at large: Peripheral blood and tumor or nodule samples from malignant and benign thyroid patients were compared. Study-level results: Compared with benign nodules, malignant thyroid tumors were reported to have significantly higher TCR beta diversity in both blood and tumor.

Nobody among the patients had been given any treatment before thyroid surgery. This clone was seen at least ten times. Its antigen is unidentified. V was shortened by 2 bases and J by 4 bases, with 8 bases between the two germline ends. CDR1 and CDR2 (germline): SGHNT, YYREEE (reference sequence). The CDR3 extends over 13 amino acids. Authors' data handling: Built for papillary thyroid cancer, a distant-metastasis classifier drew on CDR3 differences across clinicopathological groups. TCRdb recomputed clones from the PCR reads via MiXCR. TCRdb's processing, not the authors', yielded these V and J calls. The sample consists of 7,500 to 9,500 clones, approximately 27% of them appearing once.

Material for sequencing was adjacent normal tissue. This sequence was found in a female donor with papillary thyroid cancer or a benign thyroid nodule (not recorded which). Some clones in this sample may be carry-over from other donors' samples. This chain connects TRBV5-4 to TRBJ2-3; D ambiguous. The CDR3 protein is CASSFQPADTQYF. DNA for the CDR3: TGTGCCAGCAGCTTCCAGCCCGCAGATACGCAGTATTTT.